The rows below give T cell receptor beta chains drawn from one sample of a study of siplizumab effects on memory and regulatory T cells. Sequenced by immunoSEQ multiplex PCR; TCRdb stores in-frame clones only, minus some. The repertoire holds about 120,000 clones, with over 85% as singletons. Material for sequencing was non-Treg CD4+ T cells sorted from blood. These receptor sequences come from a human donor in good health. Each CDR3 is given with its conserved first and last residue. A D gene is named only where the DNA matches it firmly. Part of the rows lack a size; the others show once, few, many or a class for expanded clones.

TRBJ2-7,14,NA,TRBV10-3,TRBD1,CAISEDRVAGEQYF,TGTGCCATCAGTGAGGACAGGGTGGCGGGCGAGCAGTACTTC
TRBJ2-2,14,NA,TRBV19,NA,CATSGELDTGELFF,TGTGCCACTTCGGGGGAATTGGACACCGGGGAGCTGTTTTTT
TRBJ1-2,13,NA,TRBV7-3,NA,CASSLAWGDGYTF,TGTGCCAGCAGCTTAGCCTGGGGGGACGGCTACACCTTC
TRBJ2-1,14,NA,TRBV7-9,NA,CASSLWGVDNEQFF,TGTGCCAGCAGCTTATGGGGGGTGGACAATGAGCAGTTCTTC
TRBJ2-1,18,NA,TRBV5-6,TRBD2,CASSLAKRGIRPYNEQFF,TGTGCCAGCAGCTTGGCCAAGCGGGGTATAAGGCCGTACAATGAGCAGTTCTTC
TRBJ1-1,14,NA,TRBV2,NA,CASSLAMVNTEAFF,TGTGCCAGCAGCTTAGCGATGGTTAACACTGAAGCTTTCTTT
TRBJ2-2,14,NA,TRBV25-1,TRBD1,CASSGTGGAGELFF,TGTGCCAGCAGTGGGACAGGGGGAGCCGGGGAGCTGTTTTTT
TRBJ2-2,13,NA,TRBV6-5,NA,CASSYSRTGELFF,TGTGCCAGCAGTTACTCTCGCACCGGGGAGCTGTTTTTT
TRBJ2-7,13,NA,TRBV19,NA,CASSSPQGYEQYF,TGTGCCAGTAGTTCACCACAGGGTTACGAGCAGTACTTC
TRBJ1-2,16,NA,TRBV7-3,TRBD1,CASSLTGQGGNYGYTF,TGTGCCAGCAGCCTCACAGGACAGGGTGGGAACTATGGCTACACCTTC
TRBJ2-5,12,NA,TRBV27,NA,CASRTKGETQYF,TGTGCCAGCAGGACCAAGGGGGAGACCCAGTACTTC
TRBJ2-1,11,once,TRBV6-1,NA,CASSHHNEQFF,TGTGCCAGCAGCCACCACAATGAGCAGTTCTTC
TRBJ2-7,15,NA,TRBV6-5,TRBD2,CASSRRREGSYEQYF,TGTGCCAGCAGCCGCAGAAGGGAGGGTTCCTACGAGCAGTACTTC
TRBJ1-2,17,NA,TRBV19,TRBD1,CASSIEQGGTGNYGYTF,TGTGCCAGTAGTATTGAACAGGGGGGTACTGGTAACTATGGCTACACCTTC
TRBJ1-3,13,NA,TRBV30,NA,CAQRGVGGNTIYF,TGTGCCCAAAGGGGGGTAGGAGGAAACACCATATATTTT
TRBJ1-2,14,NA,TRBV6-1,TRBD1,CASRNKDRGDGYTF,TGTGCCAGCAGGAACAAAGACAGGGGTGATGGCTACACCTTC
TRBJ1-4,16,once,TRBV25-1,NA,CASSEGGGGVNEKLFF,TGTGCCAGCAGTGAAGGGGGAGGGGGAGTAAATGAAAAACTGTTTTTT
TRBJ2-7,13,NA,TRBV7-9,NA,CASSRTPEYEQYF,TGTGCCAGCAGCCGCACTCCAGAGTACGAGCAGTACTTC
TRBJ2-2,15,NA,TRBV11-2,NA,CASSLVVGGTGELFF,TGTGCCAGCAGCTTAGTGGTGGGGGGCACCGGGGAGCTGTTTTTT
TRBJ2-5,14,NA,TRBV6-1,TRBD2,CATELAGVIETQYF,TGTGCCACCGAACTAGCGGGGGTTATAGAGACCCAGTACTTC
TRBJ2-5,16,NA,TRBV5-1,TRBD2,CASSLYLSGEAETQYF,TGCGCCAGCAGCTTGTATCTTAGCGGGGAGGCAGAGACCCAGTACTTC
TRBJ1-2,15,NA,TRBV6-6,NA,CASRSGPEGIYGYTF,TGTGCCAGCAGGTCGGGACCGGAGGGGATCTATGGCTACACCTTC
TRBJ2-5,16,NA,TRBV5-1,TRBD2,CASSQGLAGRGETQYF,TGCGCCAGCAGCCAGGGACTAGCGGGGCGGGGAGAGACCCAGTACTTC
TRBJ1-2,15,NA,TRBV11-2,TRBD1,CASRGRTGLQYGYTF,TGTGCCAGCAGAGGACGGACAGGGCTTCAATATGGCTACACCTTC
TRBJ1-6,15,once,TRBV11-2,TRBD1,CASSRTGGLGSPLHF,TGTGCCAGCAGCCGGACAGGGGGCTTAGGTTCACCCCTCCACTTT
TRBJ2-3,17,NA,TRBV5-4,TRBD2,CASSLDSWRGAGDTQYF,TGTGCCAGCAGCTTGGATTCTTGGCGGGGGGCCGGGGATACGCAGTATTTT
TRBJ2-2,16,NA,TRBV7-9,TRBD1,CASSLGVQGAIGELFF,TGTGCCAGCAGCTTAGGCGTTCAGGGGGCGATCGGGGAGCTGTTTTTT
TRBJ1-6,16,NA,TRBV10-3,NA,CAISAEGRLYNSPLHF,TGTGCCATCAGTGCCGAGGGGAGGCTCTATAATTCACCCCTCCACTTT
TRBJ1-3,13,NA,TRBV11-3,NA,CASSLESGNTIYF,TGTGCCAGCAGCTTAGAATCCGGAAACACCATATATTTT
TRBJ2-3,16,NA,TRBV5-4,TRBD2,CASSSTSGGSTDTQYF,TGTGCCAGCAGCTCGACTAGCGGGGGTAGCACAGATACGCAGTATTTT
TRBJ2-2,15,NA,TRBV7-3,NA,CASRPTGSNTGELFF,TGTGCCAGCAGACCGACAGGTTCGAACACCGGGGAGCTGTTTTTT
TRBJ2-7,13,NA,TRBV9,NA,CASSAGQFYEQYF,TGTGCCAGCAGCGCCGGACAGTTTTACGAGCAGTACTTC
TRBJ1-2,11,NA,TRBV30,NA,CAWSEDRGYTF,TGTGCCTGGAGTGAAGATCGTGGCTACACCTTC
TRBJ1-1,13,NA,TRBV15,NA,CATSRGGVPEAFF,TGTGCCACCAGCAGAGGGGGGGTCCCTGAAGCTTTCTTT
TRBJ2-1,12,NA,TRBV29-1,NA,CSPYSRGRSQFF,TGCAGCCCCTATAGTCGGGGGCGCTCTCAGTTCTTC
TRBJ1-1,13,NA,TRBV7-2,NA,CASSVRVNTEAFF,TGTGCCAGCAGCGTCCGGGTCAACACTGAAGCTTTCTTT
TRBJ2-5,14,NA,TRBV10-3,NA,CAISESGFAETQYF,TGTGCCATCAGTGAGTCGGGGTTCGCCGAGACCCAGTACTTC
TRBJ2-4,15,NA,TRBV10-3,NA,CAISEGGARENIQYF,TGTGCCATCAGTGAGGGGGGTGCCAGGGAGAACATTCAGTACTTC
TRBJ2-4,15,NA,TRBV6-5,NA,CASSYSILALDIQYF,TGTGCCAGCAGTTACTCGATTCTGGCGCTGGACATTCAGTACTTC
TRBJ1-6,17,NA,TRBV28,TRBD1,CASSRGTGSSYNSPLHF,TGTGCCAGCAGTAGAGGGACAGGTAGCTCCTATAATTCACCCCTCCACTTT
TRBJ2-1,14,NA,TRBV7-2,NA,CASTMAHTYNEQFF,TGTGCCAGCACCATGGCACACACCTACAATGAGCAGTTCTTC
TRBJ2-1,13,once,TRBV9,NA,CASSPRGADEQFF,TGTGCCAGCAGCCCCCGCGGGGCTGATGAGCAGTTCTTC
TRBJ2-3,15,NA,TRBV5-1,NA,CASSLSRAVSDTQYF,TGCGCCAGCAGCTTGAGCAGGGCAGTCTCAGATACGCAGTATTTT
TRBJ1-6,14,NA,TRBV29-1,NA,CSARGAIYNSPLHF,TGCAGCGCGAGGGGGGCGATCTATAATTCACCCCTCCACTTT
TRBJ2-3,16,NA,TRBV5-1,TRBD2,CASSLELAGTTDTQYF,TGCGCCAGCAGCTTGGAACTAGCGGGGACCACAGATACGCAGTATTTT
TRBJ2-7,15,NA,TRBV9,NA,CASSVAGSGAYEQYF,TGTGCCAGCAGCGTAGCAGGTAGCGGCGCCTACGAGCAGTACTTC
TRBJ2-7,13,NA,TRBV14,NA,CASSEDAGSEQYF,TGTGCCAGCAGCGAAGACGCTGGATCCGAGCAGTACTTC
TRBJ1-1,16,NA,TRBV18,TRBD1,CASSPPVTQGDTEAFF,TGTGCCAGCTCACCACCGGTAACACAGGGGGATACTGAAGCTTTCTTT
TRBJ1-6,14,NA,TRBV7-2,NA,CASSATGRGSPLHF,TGTGCCAGCAGCGCGACAGGCCGCGGTTCACCCCTCCACTTT
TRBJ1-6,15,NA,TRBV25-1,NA,CASTESTVTNSPLHF,TGTGCCAGCACGGAAAGCACAGTGACTAATTCACCCCTCCACTTT
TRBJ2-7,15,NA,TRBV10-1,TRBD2,CASSDPKTSGDEQYF,TGCGCCAGCAGTGACCCTAAGACTAGCGGGGACGAGCAGTACTTC
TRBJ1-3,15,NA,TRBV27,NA,CASRPFGQPANTIYF,TGTGCCAGCAGACCTTTCGGACAGCCCGCAAACACCATATATTTT
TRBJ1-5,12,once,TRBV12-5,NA,CASGLAPQPQHF,TGTGCTAGTGGTTTGGCGCCCCAGCCCCAGCATTTT
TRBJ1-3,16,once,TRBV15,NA,CATSRGAESSGNTIYF,TGTGCCACCAGCAGAGGTGCAGAGAGCTCTGGAAACACCATATATTTT
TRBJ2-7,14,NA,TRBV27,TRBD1,CASRLGQATYEQYF,TGTGCCAGCAGACTGGGACAGGCCACCTACGAGCAGTACTTC
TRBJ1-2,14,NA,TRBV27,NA,CASSTYQGDYGYTF,TGTGCCAGCAGTACATATCAGGGTGACTATGGCTACACCTTC
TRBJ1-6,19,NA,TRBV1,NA,CTSTTGDDSQGSNNSPLHF,TGCACCAGCACTACAGGGGACGACTCCCAGGGCTCAAATAATTCACCCCTCCACTTT
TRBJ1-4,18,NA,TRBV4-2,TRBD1,CASSLTGTGDATNEKLFF,TGTGCCAGCAGCCTAACCGGGACAGGAGATGCAACTAATGAAAAACTGTTTTTT